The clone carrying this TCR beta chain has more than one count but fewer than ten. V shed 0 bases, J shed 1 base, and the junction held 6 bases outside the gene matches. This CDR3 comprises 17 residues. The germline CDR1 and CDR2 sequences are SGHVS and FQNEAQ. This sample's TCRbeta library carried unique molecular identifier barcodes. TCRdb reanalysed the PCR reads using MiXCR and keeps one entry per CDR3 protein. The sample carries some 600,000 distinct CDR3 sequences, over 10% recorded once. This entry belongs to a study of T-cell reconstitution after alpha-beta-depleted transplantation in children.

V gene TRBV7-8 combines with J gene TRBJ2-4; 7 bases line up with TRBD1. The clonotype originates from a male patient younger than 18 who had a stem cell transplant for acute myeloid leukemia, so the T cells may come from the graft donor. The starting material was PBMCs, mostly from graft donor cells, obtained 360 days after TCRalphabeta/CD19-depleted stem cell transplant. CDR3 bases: TGTGCCAGCAGCTTAGCACCCAGGGGGAGCGCCAAAAACATTCAGTACTTC. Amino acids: CASSLAPRGSAKNIQYF.